Below, 20 T cell receptor beta chains from the same sample are listed, as sequenced in a study of blood T cell repertoires in COVID-19. Profiling relied on immunoSEQ multiplex PCR, and the TCRdb table lists in-frame clones only, not all of them. The sample yields 120,000 to 150,000 clones, approximately 79% seen once. Specimen: peripheral blood. These receptor sequences come from a man aged 50 or older with active or convalescent COVID-19.

This rearrangement joins TRBV19 to TRBJ2-3; weak D call: TRBD2 (5 bases). Germline CDR1 LNHDA, CDR2 SQIVND (reference sequence). Trimming took 10 bases from V and 0 from J, leaving 17 bases between them. CDR3 size: 15 residues. The CDR3 nucleotides are TGTGCCACCAAACTAGGAATTTCTAGCACAGATACGCAGTATTTT. Protein product: CATKLGISSTDTQYF.

V is TRBV27 and J is TRBJ1-5; 9 bases fit TRBD1. The V segment lost 6 bases and the J segment 3 bases; nucleotides outside the gene matches: 12. The germline CDR1 and CDR2 sequences are MNHEY and SMNVEV (reference sequence). The CDR3 is 17 amino acids. DNA of the CDR3: TGTGCCAGCAGCCCTGTGGGGACAGGGTGGATCAATCAGCCCCAGCATTTT. Translated, it gives CASSPVGTGWINQPQHF.

The gene calls are TRBV7-3 and TRBJ2-1; 8 bases agree with TRBD2. V gave up 5 bases and J gave up 2 bases; unmatched junction bases: 5. The germline V gene has CDR1 SGHTA and CDR2 FQGTGA. CDR3 length: 15 residues. The CDR3 protein is CASSPQAGAYNEQFF. The CDR3 coding sequence is TGTGCCAGCAGCCCCCAAGCGGGAGCCTACAATGAGCAGTTCTTC.

The V call is TRBV19, the J call TRBJ1-3; D gene ambiguous. Germline V gene lookup returns CDR1 LNHDA and CDR2 SQIVND (reference sequence). This CDR3 has 13 amino acids. V shed 6 bases and J shed 2 bases, with 8 bases lying between them. The CDR3 reads CASSPVPGNTIYF. CDR3 coding DNA: TGTGCCAGTAGCCCAGTTCCTGGAAACACCATATATTTT.

This clone was seen a few times. This sequence joins TRBV18 and TRBJ2-7; TRBD2 agrees at 7 bases. CDR3 length: 16 amino acids. The ends lost 4 bases at V and 1 base at J; junction bases unmatched: 10. Germline lookup yields CDR1 KGHSH and CDR2 LQKENI. The CDR3 loop reads CASSRVAGMFSYEQYF. CDR3 sequence (DNA): TGTGCCAGCTCACGTGTAGCGGGTATGTTTTCCTACGAGCAGTACTTC.

This clone came up a few times. The genes are TRBV19 and TRBJ1-5, with TRBD1 matching 11 bases. The CDR3 spans 14 residues. V gave up 5 bases and J gave up 7 bases; unmatched junction bases: 4. In germline, CDR1 is LNHDA, CDR2 SQIVND (reference sequence). The CDR3 here is CASSAGQGAQPQHF. CDR3 nucleotide sequence: TGTGCCAGTAGTGCTGGACAGGGGGCGCAGCCCCAGCATTTT.

The chain recombines TRBV6-5 with TRBJ2-7; the match to TRBD1 covers 9 bases. V lost 6 bases, J lost 1 base, and 7 bases stayed unmatched. CDR3 length: 15 amino acids. CDR1 and CDR2 from the germline V gene are MNHEY and SVGAGI. CDR3 nucleotide sequence: TGTGCCAGCAGACAAGGGACAGGGTCATCCTACGAGCAGTACTTC. This encodes CASRQGTGSSYEQYF.

The chain employs TRBV5-1 and TRBJ2-2; 9 positions match TRBD2. The CDR3 loop spans 16 amino acids. Trimming cost V 1 base and J 6 bases; bases outside gene matches: 7. CDR1 and CDR2 from the germline V gene are SGHRS and YFSETQ. The CDR3 region is CASSLIGSGSPGELFF. The CDR3, as DNA: TGCGCCAGCAGCTTGATTGGTAGCGGGAGCCCCGGGGAGCTGTTTTTT.

The chain uses TRBV21-1 and TRBJ2-4; TRBD2, the D gene given by the table, was not confirmed from the DNA. TRBV21-1 is deemed a pseudogene. This CDR3 has 16 residues. Here the CDR3 DNA reads TGTGCCAGCAGCAATTCAGCGGGACCTTCCACAAACATTCAGTACTTC. Its protein is CASSNSAGPSTNIQYF.

CDR3 nucleotide sequence: TGCAGCGTTGAAGGTTGGAGGGGCGATGGCTACACCTTC. Translating it yields CSVEGWRGDGYTF. V gene TRBV29-1 combines with J gene TRBJ1-2, with D perhaps TRBD1 (5 bases). This CDR3 comprises 13 residues. Germline loops: CDR1 SQVTM, CDR2 ANQGSEA. Trimming stripped 1 base from V and 6 bases from J, with 12 bases between.

The chain links TRBV28 to TRBJ2-3, with D possibly matching TRBD2 (6 bases). Germline V gene lookup returns CDR1 MDHEN and CDR2 SYDVKM. The germline V and J ends were trimmed by 9 bases and 6 bases, with 25 bases remaining between them. The CDR3 runs to 16 residues. The CDR3 loop is CASRKLAVGLPDTQYF. For the CDR3, the DNA is TGTGCCAGTCGAAAACTAGCAGTGGGCCTACCCGATACGCAGTATTTT.

The gene calls are TRBV4-1 and TRBJ2-7; the D is unclear. Trimming stripped 1 base from V and 6 bases from J, with 13 bases between. Germline CDR1 is MGHRA and CDR2 is YSYEKL. The CDR3 extends over 14 amino acids. CDR3 sequence (DNA): TGCGCCAGCAGCCAAGTAATAATAATGCGCGAGCAGTACTTC. Translating it yields CASSQVIIMREQYF.

The chain combines TRBV5-1 with TRBJ2-1; TRBD1 aligns across 7 bases. This CDR3 region has 19 residues. V was clipped by 0 bases and J by 3 bases; unmatched bases: 15. Germline CDR1 and CDR2: SGHRS and YFSETQ. The CDR3, as DNA: TGCGCCAGCAGCTTGGATCCGGGACAGTACTGGCCCATCTACAATGAGCAGTTCTTC. Translated: CASSLDPGQYWPIYNEQFF. Combining the CDR3 with reference TRBV5-1 and TRBJ2-1 gives the whole variable domain KAGVTQTPRYLIKTRGQQVTLSCSPISGHRSVSWYQQTPGQGLQFLFEYFSETQRNKGNFPGRFSGRQFSNSRSEMNVSTLELGDSALYLCASSLDPGQYWPIYNEQFFGPGTRLTVL.

This clone appeared once. The CDR3 protein is CASGGQGSNEQFF. The CDR3, as DNA: TGCGCCTCAGGGGGACAGGGTAGCAATGAGCAGTTCTTC. This chain joins TRBV29-1 and TRBJ2-1; 9 bases agree with TRBD1. The CDR3 has 13 residues. CDR1 and CDR2 (germline): SQVTM, ANQGSEA.

The rearrangement links TRBV30 to TRBJ1-3; no clear D gene. V lost 8 bases to trimming and J lost 4 bases, with 9 bases between them. Germline values: CDR1 GTSNPN, CDR2 SVGIG (reference sequence). This CDR3 spans 11 amino acids. The CDR3 DNA sequence: TGTGCCCTGGACTCCGGAAACACCATATATTTT. Amino acid sequence: CALDSGNTIYF.

J is TRBJ2-3 and V is TRBV6-1, with TRBD2 as a possible D gene (6 bases). Deletions cut 1 base from V and 0 bases from J, with 11 bases between. The CDR3 runs 16 residues. CDR1 is MNHNS, CDR2 SASEGT, per germline. CDR3 bases: TGTGCCAGCAGTGAAGAGTGGACTACCAGCACAGATACGCAGTATTTT. It yields the protein CASSEEWTTSTDTQYF.

The sample holds one count of this clone. J is TRBJ1-1 and V is TRBV18, with a tentative D call TRBD1 (5 bases). This CDR3 spans 16 amino acids. The V gene's germline CDR1 is KGHSH and CDR2 LQKENI. The V and J ends lost 1 base and 0 bases respectively, with 12 bases between them. The CDR3 is CASSPQAGFMNTEAFF. The CDR3 DNA sequence: TGTGCCAGCTCACCACAGGCAGGGTTTATGAACACTGAAGCTTTCTTT.

The chain combines TRBV29-1 with TRBJ1-1; a possible D gene is TRBD1 (5 bases). Germline assignment: CDR1 SQVTM and CDR2 ANQGSEA. This CDR3 comprises 13 residues. The V end lost 7 bases, the J end lost 2 bases, and 14 bases lay between the germline ends. DNA of the CDR3: TGCAGCGCCCCATCCCAGGGAAACACTGAAGCTTTCTTT. As protein: CSAPSQGNTEAFF.

The chain employs TRBV14 and TRBJ1-1, with D hard to call. Germline V gene sequence: CDR1 SGHDN, CDR2 FVKESK. Trimming stripped 1 base from V and 5 bases from J, with 11 bases between. There are 14 residues in the CDR3. The CDR3 coding sequence is TGTGCCAGCAGCCAAGCCCTCTCCCCTACTGAAGCTTTCTTT. It specifies CASSQALSPTEAFF. Full variable domain (missing parts from reference TRBV14 and TRBJ1-1): EAGVTQFPSHSVIEKGQTVTLRCDPISGHDNLYWYRRVMGKEIKFLLHFVKESKQDESGMPNNRFLAERTGGTYSTLKVQPAELEDSGVYFCASSQALSPTEAFFGQGTRLTVV.

This clone occurred once. The CDR3 protein is CASSEASSWNTGELFF. The CDR3 DNA sequence: TGTGCCAGCAGTGAAGCCAGTAGCTGGAACACCGGGGAGCTGTTTTTT. This chain connects TRBV2 to TRBJ2-2, with no clear D. The CDR3 is 16 amino acids. Trimming cost V 0 bases and J 1 base, with 9 bases left between them. Germline CDR1 SNHLY, CDR2 FYNNEI.